This T cell receptor beta chain originates from a study of T-cell memory formation after mild COVID-19. Background on the study: Each donor largely had its own TCR clusters. Overall study findings and caveats: CD4+ bias marked clones expanding day 15 to 37, unlike balanced contracting clones. For contracting clones, CD4+ ones sat mainly in CM and EM, CD8+ in EMRA.

TCRdb called the 5' RACE reads again in MiXCR, with one record for every CDR3 protein. The sample yields some 350,000 distinct CDR3 sequences, about 15% seen once. CDR1 is LGHDT and CDR2 is YNNKEL in the germline V gene (reference sequence). The V segment lost 1 base and the J segment 13 bases; nucleotides outside the gene matches: 1. The CDR3 has 11 residues. With respect to this clonotype: The antigen is undetermined.

This receptor was obtained from a man younger than 30 who had mild COVID-19 (a few samples of this study predate the infection). Cell type and time point are not known. The V gene is TRBV3-1, the J gene TRBJ2-1, with 7 positions matching TRBD1. Material: PBMCs or a T cell subset sorted from them (not recorded which). The CDR3, as DNA: TGTGCCAGCAGCCAAGGACAGGGTCAGTTCTTC. This gives the protein CASSQGQGQFF.